The present T cell receptor beta chain was sequenced within a study of shared clonotypes between healthy human individuals. The germline V gene has CDR1 SGHRS and CDR2 YFSETQ. The CDR3 spans 12 residues. V dropped 3 bases and J dropped 4 bases, with 8 bases sitting between them. Cells designated naive CD8 were CD45RO-negative and were positively selected for CCR7, with terminally differentiated effector memory CD45RA+ cells excluded. The study enrolled healthy HIV-negative adults without recent acute infections or vaccinations as donors. The table came from immunoSEQ multiplex PCR; TCRdb's copy has only in-frame clones and leaves some out. The table records around 600,000 clones, 85% to 95% of them present only once.

This sequence originates from a woman under 40 in good health. Sample: naive CD8+ T cells sorted from blood. The chain has TRBV5-1 and TRBJ2-7, with D perhaps TRBD1 or TRBD2 (5 bases each). The CDR3 nucleotides read TGCGCCAGCAGCTGGGGGACGTACGAGCAGTACTTC. It translates to CASSWGTYEQYF.